This TCR beta chain was identified during a study of CD8 T cells in Susac syndrome. Study-wide results and limits: In its TCR sequencing and HLA analysis, the study acknowledged that the number of individuals was relatively small.

Negative isolation yielded the CD8+ and CD4+ T cells, while FACS enriched the TEMRA cells. After extraction with the RNeasy kit, about 0.5 to 1 ug of the RNA was reverse transcribed using random hexamers. TCRdb processed the immunoSEQ multiplex PCR reads anew with MiXCR; each CDR3 protein has one entry. The table has approximately 210,000 distinct CDR3 sequences, about 96% seen once. With respect to this clonotype: No antigen is known for it.

Germline loops: CDR1 MGHDK, CDR2 SYGVNS. This CDR3 spans 13 amino acids. V gave up 6 bases and J gave up 7 bases; unmatched junction bases: 5. This sequence joins TRBV25-1 and TRBJ1-1, with 10 bases lining up with TRBD1. The source material was CD4+ T cells from PBMCs. This clonotype originated in a human donor with multiple sclerosis. The CDR3 spells CASRGQGLGEAFF. CDR3 DNA sequence: TGTGCCAGCAGGGGACAGGGGCTAGGTGAAGCTTTCTTT.